The 24 T cell receptor beta chains below were found in one sample sequenced in a study of blood T cell repertoires in COVID-19. Sequencing used immunoSEQ multiplex PCR; TCRdb keeps in-frame clones, though not all of them. The table includes about 190,000 clones, 70% to 90% detected once. Sequenced sample: peripheral blood. The receptors come from a man aged 55 to 70 with active or convalescent COVID-19.

The chain is built from TRBV11-3 and TRBJ2-7, with no clear D. The CDR3 contains 12 residues. V was trimmed by 1 base and J by 7 bases, leaving 8 bases between them. CDR1 and CDR2 from the germline V gene are SGHNT and YENEEA. The CDR3 sequence: CASSLGAGEQYF. CDR3 nucleotides: TGTGCCAGCAGCTTAGGGGCCGGAGAGCAGTACTTC.

The table lists this clone with a few counts. V is TRBV6-6 and J is TRBJ2-5, with D possibly being TRBD1 (6 bases). Germline CDR1 reads MNHNY; CDR2 reads SVGAGI (reference sequence). The CDR3 loop spans 14 amino acids. Between the trimmed V and J ends, which lost 6 bases and 3 bases, there was a span of 14 bases. This chain's CDR3 is CASRRATGKETQYF. Here the CDR3 DNA reads TGTGCCAGCAGACGAGCTACAGGGAAAGAGACCCAGTACTTC.

The CDR3 sequence: CASSEAGGQTDTQYF. CDR3 nucleotides: TGTGCCAGCAGTGAGGCGGGGGGGCAGACAGATACGCAGTATTTT. V usage is TRBV9 and J usage is TRBJ2-3, with 9 bases identical to TRBD2. The CDR3 totals 15 residues. V lost 5 bases to trimming and J lost 3 bases; unmatched junction nucleotides: 7. Germline lookup yields CDR1 SGDLS and CDR2 YYNGEE.

The chain carries TRBV4-1 and TRBJ2-3, with 15 bases identical to TRBD2. The trim removed 5 bases at V and 6 bases at J, leaving 3 bases unmatched. Germline loops: CDR1 MGHRA, CDR2 YSYEKL. The CDR3 is 15 amino acids. CDR3 nucleotides: TGCGCCAGCAGCTCCGGACTAGCGGGGGGGGATACGCAGTATTTT. Amino acid sequence: CASSSGLAGGDTQYF.

This sequence joins TRBV7-9 and TRBJ2-1; 8 bases are a match to TRBD2. The CDR3 extends over 15 amino acids. V lost 5 bases and J lost 12; bases outside the gene matches: 15. CDR1 SEHNR and CDR2 FQNEAQ come from the germline V gene (reference sequence). DNA for the CDR3: TGTGCCAGCAGCCCCCCGTTGTTGGTAGCGGGGCCGCAGTTCTTC. Protein: CASSPPLLVAGPQFF.

The chain uses TRBV4-2 and TRBJ1-5; no clear D. With 1 base removed from V and 2 bases from J, the gap between germline ends came to 21 bases. Germline values: CDR1 LGHNA, CDR2 YNFKEQ. The CDR3 is 19 amino acids. CDR3 in amino acids: CASSQGFLDYLRGNQPQHF. CDR3 coding DNA: TGTGCCAGCAGCCAAGGCTTTCTGGACTACCTGAGGGGCAATCAGCCCCAGCATTTT.

The chain has TRBV19 and TRBJ1-5; TRBD1 matches at 9 bases. Germline CDR1 is LNHDA and CDR2 is SQIVND (reference sequence). This CDR3 has 14 amino acids. The ends lost 7 bases at V and 4 bases at J; junction bases unmatched: 5. DNA for the CDR3: TGTGCCAGTACGACAGGGGGATGGAATCAGCCCCAGCATTTT. Protein sequence: CASTTGGWNQPQHF. The whole variable domain, filled in from reference TRBV19 and TRBJ1-5, reads DGGITQSPKYLFRKEGQNVTLSCEQNLNHDAMYWYRQDPGQGLRLIYYSQIVNDFQKGDIAEGYSVSREKKESFPLTVTSAQKNPTAFYLCASTTGGWNQPQHFGDGTRLSIL.

CDR3 nucleotides: TGTGCCAGCAGGGCCGGGACAGGGGCCTCGGGGGCCCAGCATTTT. Amino acids: CASRAGTGASGAQHF. The chain has TRBV6-5 and TRBJ1-5, with 10 bases fitting TRBD1. This CDR3 spans 15 amino acids. V lost 6 bases and J lost 11; bases outside the gene matches: 13. Looked up from germline, CDR1 is MNHEY and CDR2 is SVGAGI.

V usage is TRBV24-1 and J usage is TRBJ2-7; 9 bases agree with TRBD1. The CDR3 consists of 14 residues. Unmatched junction bases numbered 1, after V lost 5 bases and J lost 0 bases. CDR1 KGHDR and CDR2 SFDVKD come from the germline V gene. This chain's CDR3 is CATSGGQGSYEQYF. The CDR3, as DNA: TGTGCCACCAGTGGGGGACAGGGCTCCTACGAGCAGTACTTC.

This chain links TRBV7-8 with TRBJ1-2; a weak D match, TRBD1 (6 bases). Germline CDR1 is SGHVS and CDR2 is FQNEAQ. This CDR3 has 14 residues. V lost 5 bases and J lost 2, with 12 bases in between. CDR3 in DNA: TGTGCCAGCAGCCCGCGGACAGCCAACTATGGCTACACCTTC. This gives the protein CASSPRTANYGYTF.

Comment on this clone: Other DNA sequences of this sample code for an identical CDR3. This chain connects TRBV4-1 to TRBJ1-1, with D unresolved. The V end was cut by 3 bases, the J end by 1 base, with 6 bases between. The length of the CDR3 is 13 residues. From germline, CDR1 is MGHRA and CDR2 YSYEKL. CDR3 sequence (DNA): TGCGCCAGCAGCCAGGGGAGGAACACTGAAGCTTTCTTT. Translating it yields CASSQGRNTEAFF.

This chain connects TRBV9 to TRBJ1-4, with D perhaps TRBD1 (6 bases). V dropped 4 bases and J dropped 4 bases, with 14 bases sitting between them. Germline V gene data show CDR1 as SGDLS and CDR2 as YYNGEE. This CDR3 spans 15 amino acids. CDR3 residues: CASSKQGLINEKLFF. The CDR3 DNA reads TGTGCCAGCAGCAAACAGGGTCTGATTAATGAAAAACTGTTTTTT.

The gene calls are TRBV5-1 and TRBJ2-7, with D possibly matching TRBD1 (6 bases). This CDR3 is built from 12 residues. Trimming pared 4 bases from V and 5 bases from J, leaving 10 bases between. Germline V gene lookup returns CDR1 SGHRS and CDR2 YFSETQ. CDR3 in amino acids: CASSSYRDEQYF. DNA of the CDR3: TGCGCCAGCAGCAGTTACAGGGACGAGCAGTACTTC.

This clone was seen just once. The gene calls are TRBV6-5 and TRBJ1-5, with 10 bases matching TRBD1. CDR3 size: 14 residues. Trimming took 6 bases from V and 6 from J; bases not matched to a gene: 5. Germline V gives CDR1 MNHEY, CDR2 SVGAGI. CDR3: CASSRQGAGQPQHF. CDR3 coding DNA: TGTGCCAGCAGCCGACAGGGGGCAGGTCAGCCCCAGCATTTT.

J is TRBJ1-2 and V is TRBV10-3; D is undetermined. Trimming cost V 0 bases and J 3 bases, with 5 bases left between them. Germline lookup yields CDR1 ENHRY and CDR2 SYGVKD. This CDR3 has 13 amino acids. The CDR3 sequence is CAISESRDYGYTF. In nucleotides, the CDR3 is TGTGCCATCAGTGAGTCCCGGGACTATGGCTACACCTTC.

V and J are TRBV5-3 and TRBJ1-1; D ambiguous. TRBV5-3 belongs to the ORF category, with a function that is uncertain. The CDR3 covers 13 residues. Deletions cut 3 bases from V and 5 bases from J, with 11 bases between. The CDR3 nucleotides read TGTGCCAGAAGCTCGATCCTCGGGACTGAAGCTTTCTTT. It specifies CARSSILGTEAFF.

In this sample, this clone turned up a few times. The genes are TRBV29-1 and TRBJ2-3; TRBD2 matches 13 bases. Germline assignment: CDR1 SQVTM and CDR2 ANQGSEA. The CDR3 length is 19 residues. The J segment lost 0 bases and the V segment lost 1 base, leaving 10 bases of the junction unmatched. CDR3 sequence reads: CSVEGLTTSGGYSTDTQYF. CDR3 bases: TGCAGCGTTGAAGGACTGACGACTAGCGGGGGGTATAGCACAGATACGCAGTATTTT.

This clone showed up just a few times. The chain links TRBV19 to TRBJ2-3, with D possibly TRBD1 on 5 matching bases. CDR3 length equals 13 residues. Germline V gene data show CDR1 as LNHDA and CDR2 as SQIVND (reference sequence). The V end lost 2 bases, the J end lost 6 bases, and 9 bases lay between the germline ends. The CDR3 nucleotides are TGTGCCAGTAGTATACTAGGGGTTGATACGCAGTATTTT. Translation gives CASSILGVDTQYF.

This chain connects TRBV6-1 to TRBJ1-4; D is possibly TRBD1 (5 bases). Germline V CDR1 and CDR2: MNHNS, SASEGT. Trimming stripped 3 bases from V and 5 bases from J, with 10 bases between. The CDR3 has 14 amino acids. The CDR3 spells CASSETPGNEKLFF. In DNA, the CDR3 is TGTGCCAGCAGTGAGACACCAGGGAATGAAAAACTGTTTTTT.

CDR3 nucleotides: TGTGCCAGCATTTACAATCCGTCGGGGGGCGGAGGTGGCTACACCTTC. The encoded protein is CASIYNPSGGGGGYTF. The chain combines TRBV2 with TRBJ1-2; tentatively, D is TRBD1 (6 bases). There are 16 residues in the CDR3. Germline V gene data show CDR1 as SNHLY and CDR2 as FYNNEI. The V gene lost 7 bases and the J gene lost 7 bases, with 25 bases spanning the gap.

The rearrangement joins TRBV19 to TRBJ2-7, with 7 nucleotides matching TRBD2. The CDR3 is 15 amino acids. The V segment lost 3 bases and the J segment 1 base; nucleotides outside the gene matches: 6. The germline CDR1 and CDR2 sequences are LNHDA and SQIVND (reference sequence). The CDR3 bases are TGTGCCAGTAGTATGGAAGCGGGGCTATCCTACGAGCAGTACTTC. Encoded protein: CASSMEAGLSYEQYF.

The chain couples TRBV7-3 to TRBJ2-3; maybe TRBD2 (7 bases). V gave up 5 bases and J gave up 2 bases, with 17 bases separating them. The CDR3 runs 16 residues. CDR1 SGHTA and CDR2 FQGTGA come from the germline V gene. CDR3 in DNA: TGTGCCAGCAGCCTAATCGCGGGGGCCTTCACAGATACGCAGTATTTT. It codes for CASSLIAGAFTDTQYF.

J is TRBJ2-6 and V is TRBV5-1; D is unclear. V dropped 0 bases and J dropped 3 bases, with 19 bases sitting between them. CDR1 is SGHRS and CDR2 is YFSETQ in the germline V gene. The CDR3 is 19 amino acids. DNA for the CDR3: TGCGCCAGCAGCTTGGTTGGCAACTACCGCCTCGGTGGGGCCAACGTCCTGACTTTC. It translates to CASSLVGNYRLGGANVLTF.

This chain connects TRBV7-9 to TRBJ2-2; 8 bases fit TRBD1. From germline, CDR1 is SEHNR and CDR2 FQNEAQ (reference sequence). The CDR3 extends over 14 amino acids. With 5 bases clipped from V and 7 bases from J, the junction kept 6 bases outside the gene matches. CDR3 amino acids: CASSPTGAFGELFF. DNA for the CDR3: TGTGCCAGCAGCCCGACAGGGGCGTTCGGGGAGCTGTTTTTT.